The subject of this entry is one T cell receptor beta chain. Its antigen is still unknown. This sample is part of a study of OX40 agonist ivuxolimab in advanced cancers. Whole-study results and caveats: Some nonresponders also had low normalized T-cell clonal expansion.

Blood got drawn at baseline, again on cycle 4 day 1, and then on cycle 7 day 1. Germline values: CDR1 LNHDA, CDR2 SQIVND (reference sequence). Trimming removed 6 bases from V and 5 bases from J; junction bases left unmatched: 14. This CDR3 spans 17 amino acids. Data came from immunoSEQ multiplex PCR; TCRdb stores just in-frame clones and leaves some out. This repertoire shows roughly 60,000 clones, roughly 93% found once; its top ten account for less than 20%. The sample here was CD4+ or CD8+ T cells sorted from blood, taken in a trial of the OX40 agonist ivuxolimab. This receptor was obtained from an adult with an advanced solid tumor such as melanoma, head and neck, liver or kidney cancer. The chain uses TRBV19 and TRBJ2-1, with TRBD1 matching over 9 bases. The CDR3 coding sequence is TGTGCCAGTAGCGACCCCTTCCGGGACAGGGACCACAATGAGCAGTTCTTC. As protein: CASSDPFRDRDHNEQFF.